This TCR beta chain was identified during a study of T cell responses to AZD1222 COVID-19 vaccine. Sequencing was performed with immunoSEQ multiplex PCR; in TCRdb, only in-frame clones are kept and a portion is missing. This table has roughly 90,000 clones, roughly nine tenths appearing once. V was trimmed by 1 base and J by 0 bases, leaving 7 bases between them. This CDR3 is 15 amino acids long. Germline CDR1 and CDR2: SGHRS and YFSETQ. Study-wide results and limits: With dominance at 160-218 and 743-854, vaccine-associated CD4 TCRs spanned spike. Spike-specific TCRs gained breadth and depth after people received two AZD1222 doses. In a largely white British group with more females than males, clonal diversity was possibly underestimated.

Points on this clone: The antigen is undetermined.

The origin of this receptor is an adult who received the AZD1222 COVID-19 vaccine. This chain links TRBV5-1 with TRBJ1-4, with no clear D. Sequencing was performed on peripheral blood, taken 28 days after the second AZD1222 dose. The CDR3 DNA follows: TGCGCCAGCAGCTTGAGCACTGCAACTAATGAAAAACTGTTTTTT. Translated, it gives CASSLSTATNEKLFF.